These T cell receptor beta chains were read from a single sample in a study of beta chain features in type 1 diabetes. TCRdb's table, derived via immunoSEQ multiplex PCR, lists solely in-frame clones and lacks some. The sample holds 600,000 to 750,000 clones, under 15% seen once. The material sequenced was naive CD4+ T cells from blood. The receptors shown here come from a young man with type 1 diabetes. The conserved cysteine and the conserved F or W are not part of the CDR3 here.

CDR3aa: ASSPQGHSGNTIY; v_gene: TRBV4-3; j_gene: TRBJ1-3
CDR3aa: ASSYTSGGAAVTQY; v_gene: TRBV7-2; j_gene: TRBJ2-3
CDR3aa: ATSRANFSDSSSYNSPLH; v_gene: TRBV15; j_gene: TRBJ1-6
CDR3aa: ASSPGTGQGEKLF; v_gene: TRBV6-5; j_gene: TRBJ1-4
CDR3aa: ASSFPGQGYTGELF; v_gene: TRBV28; j_gene: TRBJ2-2
CDR3aa: ASSQERRTEAF; v_gene: TRBV4-3; j_gene: TRBJ1-1
CDR3aa: ASSEKGTSLKAYNEQF; v_gene: TRBV10-2; j_gene: TRBJ2-1
CDR3aa: ASSSLGTYLHEQF; v_gene: TRBV5-6; j_gene: TRBJ2-1
CDR3aa: ASSFMTGAANEQF; v_gene: TRBV7-2; j_gene: TRBJ2-1
CDR3aa: ASSPGQGIRAGELF; v_gene: TRBV5-4; j_gene: TRBJ2-2
CDR3aa: ASSLVRGVVDTQY; v_gene: TRBV13; j_gene: TRBJ2-3
CDR3aa: ASRRDGNYEQY; v_gene: TRBV6-6; j_gene: TRBJ2-7
CDR3aa: ASSVEGGKSSYEQY; v_gene: TRBV9; j_gene: TRBJ2-7
CDR3aa: ATSRDTGAGYGYT; v_gene: TRBV15; j_gene: TRBJ1-2
CDR3aa: ASSLFRGPTGELF; v_gene: TRBV9; j_gene: TRBJ2-2
CDR3aa: ASSLQGLETQY; v_gene: TRBV19; j_gene: TRBJ2-5
CDR3aa: ASSAVRELF; v_gene: TRBV25-1; j_gene: TRBJ2-2